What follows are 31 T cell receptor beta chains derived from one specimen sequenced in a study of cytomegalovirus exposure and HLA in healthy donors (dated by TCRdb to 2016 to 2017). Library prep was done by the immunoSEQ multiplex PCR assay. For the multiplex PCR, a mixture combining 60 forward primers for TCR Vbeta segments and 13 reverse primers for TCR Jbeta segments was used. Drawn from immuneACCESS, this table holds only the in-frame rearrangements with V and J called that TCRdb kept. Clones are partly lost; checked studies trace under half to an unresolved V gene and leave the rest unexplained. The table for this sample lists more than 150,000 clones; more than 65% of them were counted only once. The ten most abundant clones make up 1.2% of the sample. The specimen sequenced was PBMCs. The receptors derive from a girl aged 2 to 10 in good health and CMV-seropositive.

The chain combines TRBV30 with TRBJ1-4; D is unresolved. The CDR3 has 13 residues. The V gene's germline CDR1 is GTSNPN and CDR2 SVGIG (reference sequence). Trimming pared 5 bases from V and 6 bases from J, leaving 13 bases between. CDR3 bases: TGTGCCTGGGGGCCGGGATTCGATGAAAAACTGTTTTTT. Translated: CAWGPGFDEKLFF.

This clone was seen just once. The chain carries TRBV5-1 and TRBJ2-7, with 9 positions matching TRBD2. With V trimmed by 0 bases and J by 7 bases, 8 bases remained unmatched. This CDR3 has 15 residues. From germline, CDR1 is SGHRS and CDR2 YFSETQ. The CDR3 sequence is CASSLDGGRASEQYF. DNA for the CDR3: TGCGCCAGCAGCTTGGATGGCGGGAGGGCCTCTGAGCAGTACTTC.

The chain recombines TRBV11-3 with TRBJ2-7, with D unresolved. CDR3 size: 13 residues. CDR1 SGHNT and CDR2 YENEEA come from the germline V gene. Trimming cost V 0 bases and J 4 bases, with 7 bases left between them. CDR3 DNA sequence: TGTGCCAGCAGCTTAGATTCCGAGTACGAGCAGTACTTC. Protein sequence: CASSLDSEYEQYF.

For the CDR3, the DNA is TGTGCCAGCAGTTACCCGAGCGGGAGGTTCTACGAGCAGTACTTC. Its translation is CASSYPSGRFYEQYF. This chain links TRBV6-5 with TRBJ2-7; TRBD2 agrees at 9 bases. Germline values: CDR1 MNHEY, CDR2 SVGAGI. The CDR3 has 15 amino acids. Germline trimming cut 2 bases from V and 3 bases from J; bases unmatched to any gene: 5.

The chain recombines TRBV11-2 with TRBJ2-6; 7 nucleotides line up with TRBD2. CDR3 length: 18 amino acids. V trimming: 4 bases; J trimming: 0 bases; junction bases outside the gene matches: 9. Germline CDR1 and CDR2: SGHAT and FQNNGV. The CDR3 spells CASSYLPGLPSGANVLTF. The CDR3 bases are TGTGCCAGCAGCTACCTCCCGGGACTACCCTCTGGGGCCAACGTCCTGACTTTC.

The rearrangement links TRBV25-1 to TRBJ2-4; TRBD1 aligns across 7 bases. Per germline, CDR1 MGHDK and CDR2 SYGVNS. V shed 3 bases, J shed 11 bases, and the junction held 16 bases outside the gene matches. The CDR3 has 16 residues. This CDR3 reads CASSDLNWDSPGLQYF. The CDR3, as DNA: TGTGCCAGCAGTGACCTTAATTGGGACAGTCCAGGCCTTCAGTACTTC.

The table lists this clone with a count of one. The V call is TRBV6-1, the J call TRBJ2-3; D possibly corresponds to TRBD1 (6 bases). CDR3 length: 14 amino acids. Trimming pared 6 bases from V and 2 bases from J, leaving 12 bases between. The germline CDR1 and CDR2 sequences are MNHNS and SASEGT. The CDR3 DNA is TGTGCCAGCAGCTACGGACAGTTCACAGATACGCAGTATTTT. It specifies CASSYGQFTDTQYF.

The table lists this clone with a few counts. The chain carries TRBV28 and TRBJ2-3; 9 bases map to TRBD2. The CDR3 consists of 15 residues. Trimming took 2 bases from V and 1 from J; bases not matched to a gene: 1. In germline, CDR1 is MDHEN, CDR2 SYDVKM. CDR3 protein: CASSLAGGGTDTQYF. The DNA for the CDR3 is TGTGCCAGCAGTTTAGCGGGAGGGGGCACAGATACGCAGTATTTT.

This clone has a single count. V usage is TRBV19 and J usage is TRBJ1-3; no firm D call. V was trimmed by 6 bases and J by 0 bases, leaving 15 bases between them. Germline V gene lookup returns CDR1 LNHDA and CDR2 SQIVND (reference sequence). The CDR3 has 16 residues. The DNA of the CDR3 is TGTGCCAGTAGCGCCGGTCAGGTGAACTCTGGAAACACCATATATTTT. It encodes CASSAGQVNSGNTIYF.

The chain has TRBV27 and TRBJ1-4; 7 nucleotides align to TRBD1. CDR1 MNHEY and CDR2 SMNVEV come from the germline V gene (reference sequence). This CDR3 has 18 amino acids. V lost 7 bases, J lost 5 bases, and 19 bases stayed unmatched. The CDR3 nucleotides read TGTGCCAGCAACCCCGTCAGCCTAGACAGGGCGATGAATGAAAAACTGTTTTTT. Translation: CASNPVSLDRAMNEKLFF.

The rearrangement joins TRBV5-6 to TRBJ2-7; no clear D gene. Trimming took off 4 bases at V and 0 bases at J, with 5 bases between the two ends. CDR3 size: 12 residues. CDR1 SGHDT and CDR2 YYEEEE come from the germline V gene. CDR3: CASSASSYEQYF. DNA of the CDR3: TGTGCCAGCAGCGCGAGCTCCTACGAGCAGTACTTC.

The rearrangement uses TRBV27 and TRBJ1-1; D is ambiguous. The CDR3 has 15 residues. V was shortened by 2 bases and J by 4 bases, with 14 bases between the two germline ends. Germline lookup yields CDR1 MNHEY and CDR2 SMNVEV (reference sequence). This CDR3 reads CASSLGLRGGTEAFF. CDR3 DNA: TGTGCCAGCAGTTTAGGATTACGGGGAGGCACTGAAGCTTTCTTT.

The CDR3 region has the DNA TGTGCCAGCAGCTTCCTTAGTGAGGCGCGGCAGTTCTTC. This codes for CASSFLSEARQFF. This chain links TRBV13 with TRBJ2-1; D is undetermined. Germline loops: CDR1 PRHDT, CDR2 FYEKMQ (reference sequence). Trimming stripped 3 bases from V and 12 bases from J, with 15 bases between. This CDR3 contains 13 residues.

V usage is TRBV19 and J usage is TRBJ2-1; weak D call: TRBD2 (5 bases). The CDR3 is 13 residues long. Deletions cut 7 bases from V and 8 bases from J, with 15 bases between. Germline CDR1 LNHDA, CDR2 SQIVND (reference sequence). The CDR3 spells CASTPRLRDEQFF. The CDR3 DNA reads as TGTGCCAGTACCCCGAGGTTGAGGGATGAGCAGTTCTTC.

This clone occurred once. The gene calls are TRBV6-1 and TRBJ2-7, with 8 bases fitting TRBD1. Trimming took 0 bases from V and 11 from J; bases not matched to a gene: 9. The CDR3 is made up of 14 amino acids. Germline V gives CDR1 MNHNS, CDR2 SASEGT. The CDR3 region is CASSEATGGSKEYF. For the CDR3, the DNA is TGTGCCAGCAGTGAAGCCACAGGGGGGTCTAAGGAGTACTTC.

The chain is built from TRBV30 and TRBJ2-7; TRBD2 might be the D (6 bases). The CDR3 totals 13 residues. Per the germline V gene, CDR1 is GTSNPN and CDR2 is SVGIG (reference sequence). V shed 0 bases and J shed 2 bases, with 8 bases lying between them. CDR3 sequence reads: CAWSVGGPYEQYF. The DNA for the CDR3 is TGTGCCTGGAGTGTAGGAGGGCCCTACGAGCAGTACTTC.

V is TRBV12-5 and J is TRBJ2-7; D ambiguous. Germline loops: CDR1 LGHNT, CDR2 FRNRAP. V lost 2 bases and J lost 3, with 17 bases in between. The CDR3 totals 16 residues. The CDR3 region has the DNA TGTGCTAGTGGTTTGCTGTTTGACGATAGCAACTACGAGCAGTACTTC. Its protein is CASGLLFDDSNYEQYF.

CDR3 region: CASTMTENTEAFF. The CDR3 region has the DNA TGTGCCAGTACGATGACTGAAAACACTGAAGCTTTCTTT. The V gene is TRBV19, the J gene TRBJ1-1; D gene uncertain. Trimming removed 7 bases from V and 2 bases from J, with 11 bases in between. Germline V CDR1 and CDR2: LNHDA, SQIVND (reference sequence). CDR3 length: 13 amino acids.

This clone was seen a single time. The CDR3 here is CASSEDVYSEAFF. The CDR3 bases are TGTGCCAGCAGTGAAGACGTCTACAGTGAAGCTTTCTTT. The genes are TRBV25-1 and TRBJ1-1; the D is unclear. There are 13 residues in the CDR3. The germline V gene encodes CDR1 MGHDK and CDR2 SYGVNS. Between the trimmed V and J ends, which lost 2 bases and 7 bases, there was a span of 11 bases.

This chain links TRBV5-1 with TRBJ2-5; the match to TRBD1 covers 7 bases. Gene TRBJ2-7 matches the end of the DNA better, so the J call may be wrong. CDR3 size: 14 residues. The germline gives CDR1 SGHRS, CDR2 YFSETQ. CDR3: CASSFLTGTYEQYF. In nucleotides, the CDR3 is TGCGCCAGCAGCTTCCTGACAGGGACCTACGAGCAGTACTTC.

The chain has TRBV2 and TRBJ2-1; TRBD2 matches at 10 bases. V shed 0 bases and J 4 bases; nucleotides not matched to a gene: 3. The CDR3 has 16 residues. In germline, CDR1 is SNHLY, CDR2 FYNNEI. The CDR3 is CASSEAGTSVYNEQFF. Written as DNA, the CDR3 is TGTGCCAGCAGTGAAGCCGGGACTAGCGTTTACAATGAGCAGTTCTTC.

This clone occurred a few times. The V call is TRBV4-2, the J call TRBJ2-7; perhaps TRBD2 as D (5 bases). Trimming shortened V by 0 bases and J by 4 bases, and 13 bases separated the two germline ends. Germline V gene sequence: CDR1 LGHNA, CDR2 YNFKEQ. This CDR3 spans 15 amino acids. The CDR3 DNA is TGTGCCAGCAGCCAAGACAGGACTGGACCATACGAGCAGTACTTC. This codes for CASSQDRTGPYEQYF.

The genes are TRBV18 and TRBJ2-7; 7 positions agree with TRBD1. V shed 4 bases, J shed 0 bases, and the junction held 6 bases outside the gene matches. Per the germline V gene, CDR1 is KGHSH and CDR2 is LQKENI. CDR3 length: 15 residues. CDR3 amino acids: CASSLGQLSSYEQYF. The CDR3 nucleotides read TGTGCCAGCTCACTGGGACAGCTGAGCTCCTACGAGCAGTACTTC.

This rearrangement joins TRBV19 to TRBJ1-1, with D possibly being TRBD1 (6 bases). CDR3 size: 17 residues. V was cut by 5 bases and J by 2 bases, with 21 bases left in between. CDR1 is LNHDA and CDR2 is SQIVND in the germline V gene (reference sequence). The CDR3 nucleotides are TGTGCCAGTAGTTCCGCTCCCCCGGGCAGGGGAAACACTGAAGCTTTCTTT. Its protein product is CASSSAPPGRGNTEAFF.

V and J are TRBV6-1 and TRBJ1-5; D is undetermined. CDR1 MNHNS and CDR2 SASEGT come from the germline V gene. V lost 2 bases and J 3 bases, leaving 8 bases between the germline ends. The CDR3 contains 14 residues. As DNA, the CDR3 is TGTGCCAGCAGTGAATGGCAGAACAATCAGCCCCAGCATTTT. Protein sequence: CASSEWQNNQPQHF.

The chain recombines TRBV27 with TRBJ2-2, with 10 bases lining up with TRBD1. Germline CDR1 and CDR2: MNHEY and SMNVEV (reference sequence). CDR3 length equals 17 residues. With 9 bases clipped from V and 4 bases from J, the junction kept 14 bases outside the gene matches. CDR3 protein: CASTTDTGTGVTGELFF. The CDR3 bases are TGTGCCAGTACAACCGATACCGGGACAGGGGTCACCGGGGAGCTGTTTTTT.

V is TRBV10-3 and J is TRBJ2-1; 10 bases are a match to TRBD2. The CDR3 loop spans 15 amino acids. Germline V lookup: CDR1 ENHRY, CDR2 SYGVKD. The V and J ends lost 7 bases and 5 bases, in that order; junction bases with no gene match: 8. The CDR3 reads CAIKLASGGNNEQFF. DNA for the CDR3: TGTGCCATCAAGCTGGCTAGCGGGGGAAACAATGAGCAGTTCTTC.

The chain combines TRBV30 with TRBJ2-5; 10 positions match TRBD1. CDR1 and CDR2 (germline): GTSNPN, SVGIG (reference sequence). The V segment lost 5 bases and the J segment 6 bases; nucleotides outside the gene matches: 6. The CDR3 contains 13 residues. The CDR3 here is CAWGTGVSKTQYF. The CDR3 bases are TGTGCCTGGGGGACAGGGGTATCCAAGACCCAGTACTTC.

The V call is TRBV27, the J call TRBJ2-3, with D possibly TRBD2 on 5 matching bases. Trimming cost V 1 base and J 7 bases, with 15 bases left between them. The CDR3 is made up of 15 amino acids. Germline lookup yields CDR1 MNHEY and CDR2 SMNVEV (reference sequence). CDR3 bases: TGTGCCAGCAGTTTATTAAGCGGCGCGCGAAATACGCAGTATTTT. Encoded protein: CASSLLSGARNTQYF.

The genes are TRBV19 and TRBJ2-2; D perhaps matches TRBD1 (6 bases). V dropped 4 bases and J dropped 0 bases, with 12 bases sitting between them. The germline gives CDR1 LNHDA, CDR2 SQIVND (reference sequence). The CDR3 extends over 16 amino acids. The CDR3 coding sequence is TGTGCCAGTAGTACCCACAGGGCCCCGAACACCGGGGAGCTGTTTTTT. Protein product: CASSTHRAPNTGELFF.

The CDR3 DNA reads as TGCGCCAGCAGCTTGGCCGGGACAGGGATTTACGAGCAGTACTTC. It yields the protein CASSLAGTGIYEQYF. The rearrangement joins TRBV5-1 to TRBJ2-7; 9 positions agree with TRBD1. This CDR3 region has 15 residues. From germline, CDR1 is SGHRS and CDR2 YFSETQ. V lost 0 bases to trimming and J lost 4 bases; unmatched junction nucleotides: 5.